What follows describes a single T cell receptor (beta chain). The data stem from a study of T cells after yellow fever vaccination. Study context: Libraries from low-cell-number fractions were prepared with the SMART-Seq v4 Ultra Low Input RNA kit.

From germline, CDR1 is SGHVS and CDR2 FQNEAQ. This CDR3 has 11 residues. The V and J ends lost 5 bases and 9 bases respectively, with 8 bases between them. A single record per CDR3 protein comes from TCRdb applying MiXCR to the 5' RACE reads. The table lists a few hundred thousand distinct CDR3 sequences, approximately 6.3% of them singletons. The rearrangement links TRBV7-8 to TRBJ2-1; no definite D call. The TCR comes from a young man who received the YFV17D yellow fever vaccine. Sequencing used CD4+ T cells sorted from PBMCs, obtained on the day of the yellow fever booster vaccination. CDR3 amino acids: CASSPTREQFF. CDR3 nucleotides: TGTGCCAGCAGCCCCACACGTGAGCAGTTCTTC.